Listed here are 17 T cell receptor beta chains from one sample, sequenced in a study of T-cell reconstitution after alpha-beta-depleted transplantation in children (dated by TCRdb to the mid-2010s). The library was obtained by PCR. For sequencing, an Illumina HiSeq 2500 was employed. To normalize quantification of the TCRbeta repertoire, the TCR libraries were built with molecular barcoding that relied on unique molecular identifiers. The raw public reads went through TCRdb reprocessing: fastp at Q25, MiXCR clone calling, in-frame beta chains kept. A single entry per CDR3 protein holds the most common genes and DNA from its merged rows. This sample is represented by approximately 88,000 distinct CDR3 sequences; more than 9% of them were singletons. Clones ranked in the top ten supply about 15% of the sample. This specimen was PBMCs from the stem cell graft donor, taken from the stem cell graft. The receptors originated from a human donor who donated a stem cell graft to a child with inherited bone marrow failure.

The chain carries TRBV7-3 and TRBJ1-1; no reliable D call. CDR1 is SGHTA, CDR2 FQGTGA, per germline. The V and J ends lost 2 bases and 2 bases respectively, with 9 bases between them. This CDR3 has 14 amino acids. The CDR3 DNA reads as TGTGCCAGCAGCTTAGGAGTGGAAAACACTGAAGCTTTCTTT. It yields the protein CASSLGVENTEAFF.

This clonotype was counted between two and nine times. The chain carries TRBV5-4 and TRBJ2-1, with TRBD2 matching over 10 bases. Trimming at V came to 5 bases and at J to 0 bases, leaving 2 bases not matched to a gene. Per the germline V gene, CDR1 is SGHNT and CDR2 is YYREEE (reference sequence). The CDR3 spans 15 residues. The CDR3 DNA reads TGTGCCAGCAGTCAGCGGGGGGGCTCCTACAATGAGCAGTTCTTC. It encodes CASSQRGGSYNEQFF. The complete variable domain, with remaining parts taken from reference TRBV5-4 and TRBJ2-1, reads ETGVTQSPTHLIKTRGQQVTLRCSSQSGHNTVSWYQQALGQGPQFIFQYYREEENGRGNFPPRFSGLQFPNYSSELNVNALELDDSALYLCASSQRGGSYNEQFFGPGTRLTVL.

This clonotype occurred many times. For the CDR3, the DNA is TGCAGCGTTGAAGATACAGGGGGCGTAGAGACCCAGTACTTC. This codes for CSVEDTGGVETQYF. The chain carries TRBV29-1 and TRBJ2-5, with 9 bases that match TRBD1. The CDR3 is 14 residues long. Germline loops: CDR1 SQVTM, CDR2 ANQGSEA. J was trimmed by 4 bases and V by 0 bases; bases with no gene match: 3.

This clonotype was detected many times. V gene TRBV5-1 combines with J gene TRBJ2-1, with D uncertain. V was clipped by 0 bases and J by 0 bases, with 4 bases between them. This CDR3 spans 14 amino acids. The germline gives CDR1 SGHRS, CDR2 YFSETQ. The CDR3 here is CASSLVDSYNEQFF. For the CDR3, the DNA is TGCGCCAGCAGCTTGGTGGACTCCTACAATGAGCAGTTCTTC.

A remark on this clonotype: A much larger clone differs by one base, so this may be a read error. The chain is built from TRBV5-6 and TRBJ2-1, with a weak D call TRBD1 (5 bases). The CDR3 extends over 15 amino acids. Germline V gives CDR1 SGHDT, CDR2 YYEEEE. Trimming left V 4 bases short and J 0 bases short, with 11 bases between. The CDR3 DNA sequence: TGTGCCAGCAGCCCCAGGGTGCGCTCCTACAATGAGCAGTTCTTC. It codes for CASSPRVRSYNEQFF. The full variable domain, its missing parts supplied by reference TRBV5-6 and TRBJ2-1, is DAGVTQSPTHLIKTRGQQVTLRCSPKSGHDTVSWYQQALGQGPQFIFQYYEEEERQRGNFPDRFSGHQFPNYSSELNVNALLLGDSALYLCASSPRVRSYNEQFFGPGTRLTVL.

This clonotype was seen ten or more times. The chain's CDR3 is CASSQDLEGSSYNEQFF. DNA for the CDR3: TGTGCCAGCAGCCAAGATCTGGAGGGGAGCTCCTACAATGAGCAGTTCTTC. The chain links TRBV3-1 to TRBJ2-1; weak D call: TRBD2 (6 bases). Germline V gives CDR1 LGHDT, CDR2 YNNKEL (reference sequence). This CDR3 has 17 residues. The V gene lost 0 bases and the J gene lost 0 bases, with 12 bases spanning the gap.

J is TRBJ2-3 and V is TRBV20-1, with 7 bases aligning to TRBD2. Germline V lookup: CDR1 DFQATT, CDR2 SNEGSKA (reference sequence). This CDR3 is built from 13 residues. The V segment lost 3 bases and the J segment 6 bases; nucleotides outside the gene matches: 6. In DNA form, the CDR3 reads TGCAGTGCTAGGAGGTCAGCGGGGGATACGCAGTATTTT. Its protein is CSARRSAGDTQYF.

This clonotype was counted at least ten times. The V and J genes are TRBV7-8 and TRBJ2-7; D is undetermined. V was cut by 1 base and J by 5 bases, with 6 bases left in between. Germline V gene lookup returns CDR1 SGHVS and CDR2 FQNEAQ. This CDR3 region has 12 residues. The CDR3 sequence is CASSLGRDEQYF. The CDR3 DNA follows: TGTGCCAGCAGCTTAGGTCGCGACGAGCAGTACTTC.

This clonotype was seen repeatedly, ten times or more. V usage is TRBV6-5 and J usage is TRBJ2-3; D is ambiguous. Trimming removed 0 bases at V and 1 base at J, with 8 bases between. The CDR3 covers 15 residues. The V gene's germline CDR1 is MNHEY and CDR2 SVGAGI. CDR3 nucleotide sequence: TGTGCCAGCAGTTACTCCATAAGTGGCACAGATACGCAGTATTTT. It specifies CASSYSISGTDTQYF.

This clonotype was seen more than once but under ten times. As DNA, the CDR3 is TGTGCCACCTCTGTGGGGGTTAGCACAGATACGCAGTATTTT. Translated: CATSVGVSTDTQYF. The rearrangement uses TRBV19 and TRBJ2-3; D possibly matches TRBD1 or TRBD2 (5 bases each). V was shortened by 10 bases and J by 0 bases, with 14 bases between the two germline ends. Germline values: CDR1 LNHDA, CDR2 SQIVND (reference sequence). The CDR3 extends over 14 amino acids.

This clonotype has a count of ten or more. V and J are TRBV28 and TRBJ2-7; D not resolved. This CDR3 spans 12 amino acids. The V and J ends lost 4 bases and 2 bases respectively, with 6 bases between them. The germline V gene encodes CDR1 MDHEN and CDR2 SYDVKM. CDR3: CASSSEPYEQYF. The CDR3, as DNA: TGTGCCAGCAGTTCGGAGCCCTACGAGCAGTACTTC.

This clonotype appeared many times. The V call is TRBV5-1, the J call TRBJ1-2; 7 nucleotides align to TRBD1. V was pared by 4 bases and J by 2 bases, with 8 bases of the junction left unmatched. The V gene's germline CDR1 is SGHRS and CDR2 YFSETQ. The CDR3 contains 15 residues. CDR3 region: CASSPRTGANYGYTF. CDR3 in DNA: TGCGCCAGCAGCCCGAGGACAGGAGCGAACTATGGCTACACCTTC.

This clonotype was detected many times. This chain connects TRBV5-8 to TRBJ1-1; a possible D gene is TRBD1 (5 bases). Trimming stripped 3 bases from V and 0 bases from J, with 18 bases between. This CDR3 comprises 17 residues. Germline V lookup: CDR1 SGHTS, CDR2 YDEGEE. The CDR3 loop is CASSSGLTYGVNTEAFF. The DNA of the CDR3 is TGTGCCAGCAGCTCGGGACTCACCTACGGGGTGAACACTGAAGCTTTCTTT.

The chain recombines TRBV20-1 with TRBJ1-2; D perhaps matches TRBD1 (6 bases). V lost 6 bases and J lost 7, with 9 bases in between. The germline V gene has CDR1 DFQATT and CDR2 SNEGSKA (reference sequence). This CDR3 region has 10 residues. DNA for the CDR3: TGCAGTGCGGAGGGGGGTGGCTACACCTTC. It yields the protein CSAEGGGYTF.

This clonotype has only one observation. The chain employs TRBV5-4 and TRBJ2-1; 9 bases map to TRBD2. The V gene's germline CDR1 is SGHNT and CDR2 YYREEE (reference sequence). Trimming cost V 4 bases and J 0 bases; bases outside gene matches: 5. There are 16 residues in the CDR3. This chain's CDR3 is CASSRTTSGSYNEQFF. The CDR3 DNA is TGTGCCAGCAGCCGTACGACTAGCGGCTCCTACAATGAGCAGTTCTTC.

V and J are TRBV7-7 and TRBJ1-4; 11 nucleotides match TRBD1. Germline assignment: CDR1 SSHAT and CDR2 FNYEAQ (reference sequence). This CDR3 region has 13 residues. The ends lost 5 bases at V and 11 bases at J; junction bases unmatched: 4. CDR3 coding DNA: TGTGCCAGCAGCCCAGGGACAGGGGGTAAACTGTTTTTT. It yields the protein CASSPGTGGKLFF.

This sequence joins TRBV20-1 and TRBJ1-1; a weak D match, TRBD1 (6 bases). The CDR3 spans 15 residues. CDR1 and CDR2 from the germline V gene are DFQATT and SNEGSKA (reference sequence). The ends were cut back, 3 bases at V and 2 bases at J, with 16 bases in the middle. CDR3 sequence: CSASSQGLDNTEAFF. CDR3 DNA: TGCAGTGCTAGTTCCCAGGGGCTAGATAACACTGAAGCTTTCTTT.